These T cell receptor beta chains were read from a single sample in a study of cytomegalovirus exposure and HLA in healthy donors. TCRdb keeps only in-frame clones here, not all; method: immunoSEQ multiplex PCR. The sample includes approximately 100,000 clones, 75% to 90% seen only once; the top ten take about 3.8%. Sequencing input: PBMCs. The receptors stem from a man aged 25 to 40 in good health and CMV-seronegative. CDR3s include the opening cysteine and the closing phenylalanine or tryptophan. D genes are given only for firm matches. Expanded clones get a size class; other rows say once, few or many, or leave the size out.

>13|NA|TRBJ2-3|NA|TRBV7-2
TGTGCCAGCAGCCTACAAACGGGAGATACGCAGTATTTT
CASSLQTGDTQYF
>17|NA|TRBJ1-5|NA|TRBV23-1
TGCGCCAGCAGTCAATTTGGGCAGGGCGGTAGCAATCAGCCCCAGCATTTT
CASSQFGQGGSNQPQHF
>14|NA|TRBJ2-7|NA|TRBV2
TGTGCCAGCAGTGAAGATCGGGGAGGCTACGAGCAGTACTTC
CASSEDRGGYEQYF
>15|NA|TRBJ1-2|TRBD1|TRBV30
TGTGCCTGGAGTGGGGGACCGGGACAGGGTCTTGGCTACACCTTC
CAWSGGPGQGLGYTF
>16|few|TRBJ2-3|TRBD2|TRBV27
TGTGCCAGCAGTCTGATAGCGGGAGAGGGTCCAGATACGCAGTATTTT
CASSLIAGEGPDTQYF
>14|NA|TRBJ2-7|TRBD2|TRBV5-4
TGTGCCAGCAGCCCGGGAGGGGGGTCCTACGAGCAGTACTTC
CASSPGGGSYEQYF
>14|NA|TRBJ1-4|TRBD1|TRBV18
TGTGCCAGCTCGCCGGGACAGGCGTATGAAAAACTGTTTTTT
CASSPGQAYEKLFF
>13|NA|TRBJ1-5|TRBD1|TRBV25-1
TGTGCCAGCAGTGGGGACAGTTATCAGCCCCAGCATTTT
CASSGDSYQPQHF
>14|few|TRBJ1-5|NA|TRBV6-6
TGTGCCAGCGGGATTGGGACACCCAATCAGCCCCAGCATTTT
CASGIGTPNQPQHF
>14|NA|TRBJ2-5|NA|TRBV25-1
TGTGCCAGCAGTGAATGGGGGGGCGAAGAGACCCAGTACTTC
CASSEWGGEETQYF
>16|NA|TRBJ2-3|TRBD2|TRBV9
TGTGCCAGCAGCACCCCTAGCGGGGGAGGAACAGATACGCAGTATTTT
CASSTPSGGGTDTQYF
>15|once|TRBJ2-3|NA|TRBV4-1
TGCGCCAGCAGCCAAGAAGGGAGGGGGATCGATACGCAGTATTTT
CASSQEGRGIDTQYF
>16|NA|TRBJ1-2|TRBD1|TRBV28
TGTGCCAGCAGATTTAGGGGGGACAGGAGGAGCTATGGCTACACCTTC
CASRFRGDRRSYGYTF
>15|NA|TRBJ2-1|TRBD2|TRBV7-8
TGTGCCAGCAGCTTAGGACTAGCGGCCGACAATGAGCAGTTCTTC
CASSLGLAADNEQFF
>15|NA|TRBJ2-2|TRBD2|TRBV7-3
TGTGCCAGCAGCTTAGGGGGACTAGACACCGGGGAGCTGTTTTTT
CASSLGGLDTGELFF
>16|NA|TRBJ2-7|TRBD2|TRBV4-1
TGCGCCAGCAGCCAAGATCCTTCAGGGAGGGCCTACGAGCAGTACTTC
CASSQDPSGRAYEQYF
>15|once|TRBJ2-7|NA|TRBV7-9
TGTGCCAGCAGCTTAGTCCTATCCGACTCCTACGAGCAGTACTTC
CASSLVLSDSYEQYF
>16|NA|TRBJ1-1|TRBD1|TRBV2
TGTGCCAGCAGTGACCGGACAGGGGGCTTGGACACTGAAGCTTTCTTT
CASSDRTGGLDTEAFF
>12|NA|TRBJ2-3|NA|TRBV30
TGTGCCTGGAGTGTACGGCGGGGTACGCAGTATTTT
CAWSVRRGTQYF
>14|NA|TRBJ1-3|NA|TRBV5-4
TGTGCCAGCAGCTGGCACAACTCTGGAAACACCATATATTTT
CASSWHNSGNTIYF
>16|NA|TRBJ1-1|NA|TRBV7-8
TGTGCCAGCAGCTCACCCCGAGACAGGATGAACACTGAAGCTTTCTTT
CASSSPRDRMNTEAFF
>17|NA|TRBJ1-1|NA|TRBV29-1
TGCAGCGTTGATGGAGGGCCCTCTAGGCAGTACAACACTGAAGCTTTCTTT
CSVDGGPSRQYNTEAFF
>14|NA|TRBJ2-7|NA|TRBV7-2
TGTGCCAGCAGCTTAGTTTTCGGTTCCTACGAGCAGTACTTC
CASSLVFGSYEQYF
>15|NA|TRBJ2-5|TRBD2|TRBV9
TGTGCCAGCAGCGTAGGTCTAGCGGTTCGAGAGACCCAGTACTTC
CASSVGLAVRETQYF
>15|NA|TRBJ1-3|NA|TRBV6-1
TGTGCCAGCAGTGAAAATTTGGGAGGTGGAAACACCATATATTTT
CASSENLGGGNTIYF
>18|NA|TRBJ2-7|TRBD2|TRBV4-2
TGTGCCAGCAGCCAAGACTTTTTGTATACTAGCGGGAGCTACGAGCAGTACTTC
CASSQDFLYTSGSYEQYF
>15|once|TRBJ1-2|TRBD1|TRBV5-6
TGTGCCAGCAGCTTGGGACAGGGAGGAGGTTGGGGCTACACCTTC
CASSLGQGGGWGYTF
>15|NA|TRBJ1-4|TRBD1|TRBV29-1
TGCAGCGTTGCCCCGGACAGGGTACCTAATGAAAAACTGTTTTTT
CSVAPDRVPNEKLFF
>15|NA|TRBJ2-2|NA|TRBV9
TGTGCCAGCAGTTCGGGGGTGACCAACACCGGGGAGCTGTTTTTT
CASSSGVTNTGELFF
>13|few|TRBJ2-7|NA|TRBV28
TGTGCCAGCAGTCCTACCAGGTTCCACGAGCAGTACTTC
CASSPTRFHEQYF
>15|NA|TRBJ2-1|TRBD1|TRBV6-6
TGTGCCAGCAGTCGGACAGGGGGTCCTCGGGATGAGCAGTTCTTC
CASSRTGGPRDEQFF
>14|NA|TRBJ2-7|NA|TRBV5-6
TGTGCCAGCAGCTCCTATGGGCGGGTCTTGGAGCAGTACTTC
CASSSYGRVLEQYF
>16|NA|TRBJ2-7|TRBD2|TRBV12-5
TGTGCTAGTGGTTTAGACAGGACTAGCAGATTCTACGAGCAGTACTTC
CASGLDRTSRFYEQYF
>14|few|TRBJ1-2|TRBD1|TRBV28
TGTGCCAGCAGTTCAAGCAGGGGGCGTTATGGCTACACCTTC
CASSSSRGRYGYTF
>13|NA|TRBJ2-7|TRBD2|TRBV5-1
TGCGCCAGAACCTTCGGGCGGGAGTACGAGCAGTACTTC
CARTFGREYEQYF
>12|NA|TRBJ1-5|TRBD1|TRBV30
TGTGCCTGGACAAGGGGGACAGAGCCCCAGCATTTT
CAWTRGTEPQHF
>13|NA|TRBJ1-2|NA|TRBV6-5
TGTGCCAGCACCCGTGCCAGTCACTATGGCTACACCTTC
CASTRASHYGYTF
>14|NA|TRBJ2-2|TRBD1|TRBV9
TGTGCCAGCAGCGTAGGACAGGGGACCGGGGAGCTGTTTTTT
CASSVGQGTGELFF
>14|few|TRBJ2-1|NA|TRBV7-7
TGTGCTAGCAGCTTAGAACGGGGTGGGAATGAGCAGTTCTTC
CASSLERGGNEQFF
>15|NA|TRBJ2-1|TRBD2|TRBV19
TGTGCCAGTAGGGCGACTAGCCGAACCTACAATGAGCAGTTCTTC
CASRATSRTYNEQFF
>14|NA|TRBJ2-5|NA|TRBV5-1
TGCGCCAGCAGCTTCAGCGACAGCCAAGAGACCCAGTACTTC
CASSFSDSQETQYF
>12|NA|TRBJ2-1|NA|TRBV19
TGTGCCAGTGGGGAACAGGGTCATGAGCAGTTCTTC
CASGEQGHEQFF
>11|NA|TRBJ1-1|TRBD1|TRBV29-1
TGCAGCGCCAGAACAACAGGGGGAGCTTTCTTT
CSARTTGGAFF
>16|few|TRBJ1-4|TRBD1|TRBV5-4
TGTGCCAGCAGCCCCGGACAGGGAGGGGGAAGTGAAAAACTGTTTTTT
CASSPGQGGGSEKLFF
>15|NA|TRBJ2-2|TRBD1|TRBV6-1
TGTGCCAGCGGCCGGGACAGGGCTTACCCCGGGGAGCTGTTTTTT
CASGRDRAYPGELFF
>12|once|TRBJ2-5|NA|TRBV5-6
TGTGCCAGCCAGAGGGGGCAAGAGACCCAGTACTTC
CASQRGQETQYF